These 2 T cell receptor beta chains originate from one sample sequenced in a study of blood T cells in healthy people across ages. Primers used in a second PCR of roughly 6 to 12 cycles were a sample-barcoded 5' primer and a J-beta primer mix. TCRdb processed the 5' RACE reads anew with MiXCR; each CDR3 protein has one entry. The data show about 1.4 million distinct CDR3 sequences, almost 60% seen once. The sequencing sample was made of blood. All receptors derive from a man between 18 and 35 years old in good health.

The chain uses TRBV9 and TRBJ2-7; TRBD1 agrees at 7 bases. The closer fit of TRBJ2-5 to the DNA end suggests the J call may be wrong. The V gene's germline CDR1 is SGDLS and CDR2 YYNGEE. The CDR3 is 14 amino acids. The DNA of the CDR3 is TGTGCCAGCAGCGTAAGGACAGGCACCGGGACCCAGTACTTC. Its protein is CASSVRTGTGTQYF.

This clonotype was counted between two and nine times. This sequence joins TRBV6-1 and TRBJ2-3, with D possibly being TRBD2 (6 bases). Germline lookup yields CDR1 MNHNS and CDR2 SASEGT. V gave up 2 bases and J gave up 0 bases, with 9 bases separating them. This CDR3 has 15 amino acids. The CDR3, as DNA: TGTGCCAGCAGTGAATGGGGGACTAGCACAGATACGCAGTATTTT. It yields the protein CASSEWGTSTDTQYF.